This T cell receptor beta chain derives from a study of T cell responses to AZD1222 COVID-19 vaccine. Study at large: Combined were second doses at about 4 or about 12 weeks. General study results and limits: Spike-specific TCR breadth and depth both grew after two AZD1222 doses. Donors, mostly white British, included more females; clonal diversity was possibly underestimated.

Method: immunoSEQ multiplex PCR; TCRdb's copy keeps in-frame clones and lacks some. The sample lists tens of thousands of clones; around nine tenths were seen once. For this clone: Its antigen is not known.

This CDR3 comprises 15 residues. The germline V gene encodes CDR1 LNHDA and CDR2 SQIVND (reference sequence). V lost 10 bases and J lost 6, with 21 bases in between. Sequenced here: peripheral blood, sampled on day 0 of AZD1222 vaccination. This TCR came from an adult in good health. The chain links TRBV19 to TRBJ2-2; D is possibly TRBD1 or TRBD2 (5 bases each). The CDR3 DNA reads as TGTGCCACCGCCCCCGGGACCCCATGGGCCGGGGAGCTGTTTTTT. Its translation is CATAPGTPWAGELFF.